This entry lists 15 T cell receptor beta chains sequenced from one sample in a study of shared clonotypes between healthy human individuals. Here immunoSEQ multiplex PCR was the method, and the copy in TCRdb shows in-frame clones only, minus some. The sample carries 2 million to 2.5 million clones, approximately 94% recorded once. The material sequenced was naive CD4+ T cells sorted from blood. The subset is: CD45RA+ positively selected. These receptors all stem from a man younger than 35 in good health.

This clone has just one count. CDR3 region: CASTRTSGGYSDTDTQYF. CDR3 nucleotides: TGTGCCAGCACCAGGACTAGCGGGGGATACTCGGACACAGATACGCAGTATTTT. The chain employs TRBV6-4 and TRBJ2-3, with 13 nucleotides matching TRBD2. The CDR3 is 18 residues long. Per germline, CDR1 MRHNA and CDR2 SNTAGT. With V trimmed by 7 bases and J by 2 bases, 12 bases remained unmatched.

In this sample, this clone turned up once. The chain combines TRBV11-2 with TRBJ1-5; 7 bases line up with TRBD1. The germline gives CDR1 SGHAT, CDR2 FQNNGV. J lost 1 base, V lost 5 bases, and 8 bases had no gene match. The CDR3 is 16 amino acids. This chain's CDR3 is CASSPRTGTSNQPQHF. In nucleotides, the CDR3 is TGTGCCAGCAGCCCCCGGACAGGTACGAGCAATCAGCCCCAGCATTTT.

V is TRBV2 and J is TRBJ2-2, with 11 bases identical to TRBD2. The J segment lost 1 base and the V segment lost 2 bases, leaving 9 bases of the junction unmatched. The CDR3 runs to 19 residues. The germline V gene encodes CDR1 SNHLY and CDR2 FYNNEI. CDR3 in DNA: TGTGCCAGCAGTGAAAAAAGCTGGCTAGCGGGAGGGAACACCGGGGAGCTGTTTTTT. Protein product: CASSEKSWLAGGNTGELFF.

Remarks on this clone: This same CDR3 is encoded by further DNA sequences in the sample. The V and J genes are TRBV6-5 and TRBJ2-6; 7 bases are a match to TRBD1. This CDR3 contains 16 residues. Trimming removed 3 bases from V and 2 bases from J; junction bases left unmatched: 4. Germline V gene sequence: CDR1 MNHEY, CDR2 SVGAGI. The CDR3 region has the DNA TGTGCCAGCAGTTATTCAACAGGGGCTGGGGCCAACGTCCTGACTTTC. Protein sequence: CASSYSTGAGANVLTF.

The V gene is TRBV6-5, the J gene TRBJ1-4, with TRBD1 matching 7 bases. CDR3 length: 13 amino acids. V dropped 5 bases and J dropped 11; count of bases not matched to a gene: 8. Germline V lookup: CDR1 MNHEY, CDR2 SVGAGI. This CDR3 reads CASSRRQGLKLFF. In nucleotides, the CDR3 is TGTGCCAGCAGTCGCCGACAGGGTCTCAAACTGTTTTTT.

This rearrangement joins TRBV18 to TRBJ2-7; the D is unclear. This CDR3 has 15 residues. Looked up from germline, CDR1 is KGHSH and CDR2 is LQKENI. V was trimmed by 2 bases and J by 0 bases, leaving 11 bases between them. This chain's CDR3 is CASSPRQTGSYEQYF. The CDR3 DNA reads TGTGCCAGCTCACCAAGGCAGACGGGCTCCTACGAGCAGTACTTC.

The rearrangement uses TRBV30 and TRBJ2-7; a possible D gene is TRBD1 (6 bases). V lost 0 bases and J 4 bases, leaving 22 bases between the germline ends. Germline V CDR1 and CDR2: GTSNPN, SVGIG (reference sequence). The CDR3 extends over 17 amino acids. The DNA for the CDR3 is TGTGCCTGGAGTGTTAGGTTTATAGGACAGAGGATTTACGAGCAGTACTTC. It encodes CAWSVRFIGQRIYEQYF.

The gene calls are TRBV30 and TRBJ2-7; D could derive from TRBD1 or TRBD2 (5 bases each). The CDR3 loop spans 14 amino acids. Trimming stripped 1 base from V and 4 bases from J, with 14 bases between. Germline-derived CDR1 and CDR2 are GTSNPN and SVGIG (reference sequence). Written as DNA, the CDR3 is TGTGCCTGGAGTGAGGGGACGTCGCTATACGAGCAGTACTTC. Protein: CAWSEGTSLYEQYF.

This clone was picked up a small number of times. Other DNA variants within this sample encode the same CDR3. The V call is TRBV30, the J call TRBJ1-1, with D unresolved. The CDR3 length is 13 residues. The V gene lost 0 bases and the J gene lost 2 bases, with 7 bases spanning the gap. The V gene's germline CDR1 is GTSNPN and CDR2 SVGIG (reference sequence). CDR3 loop: CAWSVGGNTEAFF. The CDR3 region has the DNA TGTGCCTGGAGTGTCGGCGGTAACACTGAAGCTTTCTTT.

The chain uses TRBV6-6 and TRBJ2-3; 11 nucleotides match TRBD2. V trimming: 7 bases; J trimming: 6 bases; junction bases outside the gene matches: 12. The CDR3 totals 16 residues. Germline loops: CDR1 MNHNY, CDR2 SVGAGI (reference sequence). In nucleotides, the CDR3 is TGTGCCAGCACCCAGCAATTAGCGGGAGGGGGGGATACGCAGTATTTT. It encodes CASTQQLAGGGDTQYF.

The CDR3 loop reads CASRTMGQGSEKLFF. CDR3 in DNA: TGTGCCAGCAGGACTATGGGGCAGGGGAGTGAAAAACTGTTTTTT. The rearrangement uses TRBV2 and TRBJ1-4; perhaps TRBD1 as D (6 bases). The germline V gene encodes CDR1 SNHLY and CDR2 FYNNEI. The CDR3 has 15 residues. The V and J ends lost 6 bases and 7 bases respectively, with 18 bases between them. Looking up the rest from reference TRBV2 and TRBJ1-4 gives the full variable domain: EPEVTQTPSHQVTQMGQEVILRCVPISNHLYFYWYRQILGQKVEFLVSFYNNEISEKSEIFDDQFSVERPDGSNFTLKIRSTKLEDSAMYFCASRTMGQGSEKLFFGSGTQLSVL.

V is TRBV19 and J is TRBJ1-5; 12 bases are a match to TRBD1. Germline loops: CDR1 LNHDA, CDR2 SQIVND (reference sequence). J lost 5 bases, V lost 6 bases, and 11 bases had no gene match. The CDR3 is 17 amino acids. CDR3 DNA sequence: TGTGCCAGTAGCCAGGGACAGGGGGCTGGGGCTTATCAGCCCCAGCATTTT. Its translation is CASSQGQGAGAYQPQHF.

As concerns this clone: The sample carries other DNA sequences with the same CDR3. The chain recombines TRBV5-4 with TRBJ2-7, with unresolved D. This CDR3 spans 12 amino acids. The germline CDR1 and CDR2 sequences are SGHNT and YYREEE (reference sequence). Trimming left V 0 bases short and J 4 bases short, with 5 bases between. The CDR3 DNA reads TGTGCCAGCAGCTTGGACGGGTACGAGCAGTACTTC. This codes for CASSLDGYEQYF.

The table lists this clone with a few counts. The chain has TRBV28 and TRBJ1-1, with 10 nucleotides matching TRBD1. The CDR3 sequence is 15 residues long. The J segment lost 3 bases and the V segment lost 6 bases, leaving 7 bases of the junction unmatched. CDR1 MDHEN and CDR2 SYDVKM come from the germline V gene. CDR3 residues: CASRPDRGWDTEAFF. The CDR3 nucleotides are TGTGCCAGCAGGCCGGACAGGGGGTGGGACACTGAAGCTTTCTTT. The full variable domain, rest sourced from reference TRBV28 and TRBJ1-1, is DVKVTQSSRYLVKRTGEKVFLECVQDMDHENMFWYRQDPGLGLRLIYFSYDVKMKEKGDIPEGYSVSREKKERFSLILESASTNQTSMYLCASRPDRGWDTEAFFGQGTRLTVV.

This chain's CDR3 is CASRGAGEGEAFF. The CDR3 DNA follows: TGTGCCAGTAGGGGGGCCGGGGAAGGTGAAGCTTTCTTT. The chain employs TRBV19 and TRBJ1-1; D may be TRBD1 (6 bases). The CDR3 has 13 amino acids. Germline loops: CDR1 LNHDA, CDR2 SQIVND (reference sequence). Deletions cut 6 bases from V and 7 bases from J, with 15 bases between.